The sequence of this T cell receptor (beta chain) was determined in a study of blood T cell repertoires in COVID-19 (dated by TCRdb to the early 2020s). Background for the entire study: Samples covering the acute and convalescent phases of COVID-19 were provided by collaborators in the United States, Italy and Spain. Where available, HLA class I and class II types were obtained from metadata supplied by the sample provider rather than from assay-based typing. Nearly every sample came with metadata listing a de-identified subject ID, COVID-19 status, age in years and sex. Deeply sampled blood TCRbeta repertoires from subjects exposed to, actively infected with, or recovered from COVID-19 were included in the dataset. Samples were obtained from the ongoing ImmuneRACE study (first 160 participants) and from approximately 1,200 subjects provided by 6 global collaborators. The material from the prospective study consisted of cDNA or gDNA derived from T cells, B-cell-depleted T cells, or PBMCs. The repertoires were released in a freely available public database intended as a resource for research on the immune response to SARS-CoV-2.

Turning to this clone: This receptor's antigen is unknown. Base qualities are not provided; no much larger clone lies one nucleotide away.

Study-wide conclusions, independent of this receptor: The quantity of clinical and demographic metadata differed by source and by participant and was supplied without curation.

Reading from cysteine to phenylalanine, the CDR3 counts 17 amino acids. The sequence is cut down to CDR3 DNA, 51 bases in frame from base 1. V trim: 0 bases; J trim: 5 bases; unmatched bases: 8. The germline V gene (reference sequence) sets CDR1 to LGHDT and CDR2 to YNNKEL. The immunoSEQ Assay, a bias-controlled multiplex PCR, was used to amplify TCRbeta CDR3 regions from genomic DNA. From the authors' description of their analysis: The number of nucleated cells in each sample was estimated from the amplification of reference gene primers within the assay. Sequence reads were collapsed and filtered to measure the absolute abundance of every unique TCRbeta CDR3 rearrangement. Productive Simpson clonality was computed per sample as the square root of Simpson's diversity index over productive rearrangements. The source is immuneACCESS, and TCRdb retained only in-frame sequences with V and J called. Part of the clones is not carried over; for the studies checked, unresolved V genes explain less than half of this, and the remainder is unexplained. For V, J and clone size, that table is used; D and trimming come from the DNA. The sample table holds about 220,000 clones, of which approximately 77% were seen once. The ten biggest clones cover 3% to 4.5% of the sample.

Whole blood was collected in K2EDTA tubes by collaborating institutions according to the institutions' own protocols. For TCRbeta analysis, collaborator samples were shipped as frozen whole blood, as isolated PBMCs, or as DNA extracted from either sample type. Sequencing was performed on peripheral blood. Recombination joined TRBV3-1 (or the pseudogene TRBV3-2) with TRBJ1-4, and TRBD1 aligns with 8 junction nucleotides. The receptor's source is a woman aged 80 or over with acute or convalescent COVID-19. The nucleotides are TGTGCCAGCAGCCAAGATACCCCGACAGGGGTAAATGAAAAACTGTTTTTT. Translated, it gives CASSQDTPTGVNEKLFF.